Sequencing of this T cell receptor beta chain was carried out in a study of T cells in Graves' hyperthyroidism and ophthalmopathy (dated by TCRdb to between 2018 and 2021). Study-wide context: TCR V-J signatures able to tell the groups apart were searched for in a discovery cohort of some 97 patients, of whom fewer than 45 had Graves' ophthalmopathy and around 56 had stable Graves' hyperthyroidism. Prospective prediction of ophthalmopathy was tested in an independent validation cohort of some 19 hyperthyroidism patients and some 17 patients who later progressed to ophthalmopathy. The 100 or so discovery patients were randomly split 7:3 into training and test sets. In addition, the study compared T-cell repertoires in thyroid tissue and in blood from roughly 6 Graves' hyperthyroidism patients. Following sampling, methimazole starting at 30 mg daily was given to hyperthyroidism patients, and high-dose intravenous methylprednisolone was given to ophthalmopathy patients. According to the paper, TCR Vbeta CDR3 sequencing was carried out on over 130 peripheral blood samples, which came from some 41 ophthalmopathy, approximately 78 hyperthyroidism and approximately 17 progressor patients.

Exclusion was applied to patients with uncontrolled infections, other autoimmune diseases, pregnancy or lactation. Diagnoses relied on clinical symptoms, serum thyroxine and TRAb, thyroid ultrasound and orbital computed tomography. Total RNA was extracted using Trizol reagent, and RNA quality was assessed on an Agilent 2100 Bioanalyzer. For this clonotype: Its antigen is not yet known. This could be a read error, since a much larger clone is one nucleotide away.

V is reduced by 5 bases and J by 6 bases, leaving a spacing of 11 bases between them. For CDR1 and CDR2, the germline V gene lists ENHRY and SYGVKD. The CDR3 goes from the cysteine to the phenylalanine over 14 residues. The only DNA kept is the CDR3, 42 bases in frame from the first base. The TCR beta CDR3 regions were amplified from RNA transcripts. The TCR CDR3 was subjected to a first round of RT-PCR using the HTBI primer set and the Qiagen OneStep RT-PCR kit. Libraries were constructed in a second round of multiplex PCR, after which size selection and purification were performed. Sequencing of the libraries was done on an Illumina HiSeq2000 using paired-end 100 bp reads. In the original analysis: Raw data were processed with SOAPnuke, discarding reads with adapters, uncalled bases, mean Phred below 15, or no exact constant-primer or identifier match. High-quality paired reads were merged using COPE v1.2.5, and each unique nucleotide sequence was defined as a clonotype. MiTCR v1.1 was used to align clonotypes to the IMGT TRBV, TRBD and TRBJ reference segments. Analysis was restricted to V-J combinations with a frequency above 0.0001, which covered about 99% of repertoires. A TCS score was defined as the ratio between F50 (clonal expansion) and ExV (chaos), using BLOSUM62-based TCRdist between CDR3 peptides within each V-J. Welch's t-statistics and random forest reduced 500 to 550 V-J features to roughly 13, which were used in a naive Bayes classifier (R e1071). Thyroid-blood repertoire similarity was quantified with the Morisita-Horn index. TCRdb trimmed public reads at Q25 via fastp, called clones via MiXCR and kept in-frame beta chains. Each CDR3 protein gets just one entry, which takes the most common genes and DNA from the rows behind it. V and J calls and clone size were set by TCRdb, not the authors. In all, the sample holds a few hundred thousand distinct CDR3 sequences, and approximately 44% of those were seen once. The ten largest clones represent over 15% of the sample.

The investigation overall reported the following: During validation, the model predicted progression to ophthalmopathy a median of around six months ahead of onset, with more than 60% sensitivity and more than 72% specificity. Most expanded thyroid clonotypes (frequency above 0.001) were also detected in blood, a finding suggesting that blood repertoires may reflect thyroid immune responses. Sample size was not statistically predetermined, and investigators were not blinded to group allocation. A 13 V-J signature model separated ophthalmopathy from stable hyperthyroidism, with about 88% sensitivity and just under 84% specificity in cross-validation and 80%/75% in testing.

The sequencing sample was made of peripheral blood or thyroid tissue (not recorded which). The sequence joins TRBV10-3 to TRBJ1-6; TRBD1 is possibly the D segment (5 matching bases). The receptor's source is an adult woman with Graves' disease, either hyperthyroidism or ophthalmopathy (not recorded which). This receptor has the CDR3 CAISWRGPNSPLHF. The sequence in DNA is TGTGCCATCAGTTGGAGGGGACCTAATTCACCCCTCCACTTT.